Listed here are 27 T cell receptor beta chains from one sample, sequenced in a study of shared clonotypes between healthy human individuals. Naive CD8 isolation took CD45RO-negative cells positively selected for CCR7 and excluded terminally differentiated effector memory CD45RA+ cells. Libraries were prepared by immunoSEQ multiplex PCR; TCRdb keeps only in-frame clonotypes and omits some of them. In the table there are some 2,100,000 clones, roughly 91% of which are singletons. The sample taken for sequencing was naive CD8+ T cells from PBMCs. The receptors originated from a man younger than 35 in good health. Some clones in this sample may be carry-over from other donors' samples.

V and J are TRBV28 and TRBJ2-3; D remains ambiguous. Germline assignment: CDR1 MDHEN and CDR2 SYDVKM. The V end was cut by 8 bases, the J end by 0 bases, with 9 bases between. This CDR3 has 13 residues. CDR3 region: CASRFASTDTQYF. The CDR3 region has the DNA TGTGCCAGCCGGTTCGCTAGCACAGATACGCAGTATTTT.

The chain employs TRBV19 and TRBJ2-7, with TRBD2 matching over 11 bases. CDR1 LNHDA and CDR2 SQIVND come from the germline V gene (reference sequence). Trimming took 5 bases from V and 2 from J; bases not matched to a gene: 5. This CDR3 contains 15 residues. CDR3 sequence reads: CASSAGTSGPYEQYF. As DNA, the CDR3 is TGTGCCAGTAGTGCCGGGACTAGCGGACCCTACGAGCAGTACTTC.

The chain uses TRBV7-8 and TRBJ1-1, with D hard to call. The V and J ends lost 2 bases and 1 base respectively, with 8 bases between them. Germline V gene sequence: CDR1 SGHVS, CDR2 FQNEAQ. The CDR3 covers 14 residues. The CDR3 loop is CASSLRVGNTEAFF. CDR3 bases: TGTGCCAGCAGCTTAAGGGTCGGGAACACTGAAGCTTTCTTT.

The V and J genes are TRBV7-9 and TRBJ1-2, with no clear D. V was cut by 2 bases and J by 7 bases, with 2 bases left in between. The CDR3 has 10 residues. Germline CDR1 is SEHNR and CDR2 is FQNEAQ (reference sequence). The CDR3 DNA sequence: TGTGCCAGCAGCTTAATTGGCTACACCTTC. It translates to CASSLIGYTF. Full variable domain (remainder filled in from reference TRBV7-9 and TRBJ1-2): DTGVSQNPRHKITKRGQNVTFRCDPISEHNRLYWYRQTLGQGPEFLTYFQNEAQLEKSRLLSDRFSAERPKGSFSTLEIQRTEQGDSAMYLCASSLIGYTFGSGTRLTVV.

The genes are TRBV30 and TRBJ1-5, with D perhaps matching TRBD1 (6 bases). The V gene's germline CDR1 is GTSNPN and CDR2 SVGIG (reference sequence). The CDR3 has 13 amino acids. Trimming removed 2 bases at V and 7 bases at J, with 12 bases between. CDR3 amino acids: CAWSNGGVQPQHF. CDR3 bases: TGTGCCTGGAGTAATGGGGGCGTCCAGCCCCAGCATTTT.

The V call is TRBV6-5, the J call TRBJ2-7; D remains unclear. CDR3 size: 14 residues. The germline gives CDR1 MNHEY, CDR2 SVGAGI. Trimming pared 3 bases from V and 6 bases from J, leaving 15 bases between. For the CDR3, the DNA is TGTGCCAGCAGTTATGCTAGGTTCGGATCCGAGCAGTACTTC. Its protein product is CASSYARFGSEQYF.

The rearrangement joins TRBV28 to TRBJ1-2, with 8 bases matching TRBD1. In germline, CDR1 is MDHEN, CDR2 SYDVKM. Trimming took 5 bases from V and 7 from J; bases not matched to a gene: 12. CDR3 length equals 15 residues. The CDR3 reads CASSVPGGAVFGYTF. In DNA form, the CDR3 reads TGTGCCAGCAGTGTCCCAGGGGGCGCAGTCTTTGGCTACACCTTC.

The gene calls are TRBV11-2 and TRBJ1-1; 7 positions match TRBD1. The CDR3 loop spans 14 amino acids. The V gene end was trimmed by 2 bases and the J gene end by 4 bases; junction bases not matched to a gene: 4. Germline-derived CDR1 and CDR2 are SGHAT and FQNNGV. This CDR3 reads CASSLQGVSTEAFF. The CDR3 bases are TGTGCCAGCAGCTTACAGGGGGTGAGCACTGAAGCTTTCTTT.

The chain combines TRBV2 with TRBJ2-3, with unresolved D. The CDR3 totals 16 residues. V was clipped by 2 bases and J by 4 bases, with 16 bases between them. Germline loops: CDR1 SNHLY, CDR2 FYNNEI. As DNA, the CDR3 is TGTGCCAGCAGTGAAAGAGGTGGTACCGCGGCAGATACGCAGTATTTT. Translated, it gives CASSERGGTAADTQYF.

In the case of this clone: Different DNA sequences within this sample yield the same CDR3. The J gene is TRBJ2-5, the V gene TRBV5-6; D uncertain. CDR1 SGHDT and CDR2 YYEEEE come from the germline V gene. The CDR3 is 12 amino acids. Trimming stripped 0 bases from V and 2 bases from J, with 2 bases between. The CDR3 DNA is TGTGCCAGCAGCTTGGGACAAGAGACCCAGTACTTC. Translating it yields CASSLGQETQYF.

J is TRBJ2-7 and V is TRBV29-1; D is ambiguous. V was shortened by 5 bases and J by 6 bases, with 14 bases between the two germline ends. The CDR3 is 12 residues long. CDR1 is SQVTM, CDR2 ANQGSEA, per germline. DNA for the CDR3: TGCAGCGTTTTCGGGCCTAGGGCCGAGCAGTACTTC. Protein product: CSVFGPRAEQYF.

CDR3: CASSLSTGPWPIYF. The CDR3 region has the DNA TGTGCCAGCAGTTTATCCACTGGGCCCTGGCCCATATATTTT. This chain links TRBV27 with TRBJ1-3; D uncertain. The CDR3 loop spans 14 amino acids. The germline V gene encodes CDR1 MNHEY and CDR2 SMNVEV (reference sequence). V lost 0 bases, J lost 11 bases, and 14 bases lay in between.

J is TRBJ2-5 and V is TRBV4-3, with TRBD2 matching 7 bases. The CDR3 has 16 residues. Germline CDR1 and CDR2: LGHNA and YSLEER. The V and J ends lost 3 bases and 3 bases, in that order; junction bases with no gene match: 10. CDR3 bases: TGCGCCAGCAGCCAGGCCTTGGAGGGAGGGAAAGAGACCCAGTACTTC. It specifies CASSQALEGGKETQYF.

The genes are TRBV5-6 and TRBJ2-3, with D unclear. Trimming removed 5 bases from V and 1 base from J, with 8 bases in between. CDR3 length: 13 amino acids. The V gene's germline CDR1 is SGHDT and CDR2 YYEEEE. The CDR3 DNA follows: TGTGCCAGCAGACCGCGAGGCACAGATACGCAGTATTTT. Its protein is CASRPRGTDTQYF.

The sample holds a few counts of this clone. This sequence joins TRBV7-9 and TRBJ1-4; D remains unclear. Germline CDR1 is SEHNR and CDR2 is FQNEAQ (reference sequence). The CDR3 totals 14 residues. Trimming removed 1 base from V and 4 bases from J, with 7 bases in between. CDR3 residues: CASSLGRGNEKLFF. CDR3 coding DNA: TGTGCCAGCAGCTTAGGACGGGGTAATGAAAAACTGTTTTTT.

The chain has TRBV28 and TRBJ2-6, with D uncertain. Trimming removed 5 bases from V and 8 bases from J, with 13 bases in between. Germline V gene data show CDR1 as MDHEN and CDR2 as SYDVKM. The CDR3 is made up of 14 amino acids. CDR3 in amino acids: CASSTPTSSNVLTF. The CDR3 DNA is TGTGCCAGCAGTACTCCGACATCCTCCAACGTCCTGACTTTC. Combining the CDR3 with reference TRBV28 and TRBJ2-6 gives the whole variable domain DVKVTQSSRYLVKRTGEKVFLECVQDMDHENMFWYRQDPGLGLRLIYFSYDVKMKEKGDIPEGYSVSREKKERFSLILESASTNQTSMYLCASSTPTSSNVLTFGAGSRLTVL.

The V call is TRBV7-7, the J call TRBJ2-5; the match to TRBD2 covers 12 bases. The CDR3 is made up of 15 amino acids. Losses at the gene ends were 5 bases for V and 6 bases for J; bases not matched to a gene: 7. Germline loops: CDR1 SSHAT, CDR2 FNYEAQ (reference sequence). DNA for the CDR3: TGTGCCAGCAGCACCGGGACTAGCGGGTCCCAGACCCAGTACTTC. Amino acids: CASSTGTSGSQTQYF.

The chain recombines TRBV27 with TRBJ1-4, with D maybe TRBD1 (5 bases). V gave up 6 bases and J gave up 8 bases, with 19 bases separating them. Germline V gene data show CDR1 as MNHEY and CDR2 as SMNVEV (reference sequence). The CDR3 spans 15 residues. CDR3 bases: TGTGCCAGCAGCCGCCAATGGGGGATTAGCGAAAAACTGTTTTTT. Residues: CASSRQWGISEKLFF.

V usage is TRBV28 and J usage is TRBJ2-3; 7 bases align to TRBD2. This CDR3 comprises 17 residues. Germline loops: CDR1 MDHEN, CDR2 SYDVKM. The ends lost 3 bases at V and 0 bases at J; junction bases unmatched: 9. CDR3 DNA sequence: TGTGCCAGCAGTTTCTGGAGCGGGAACCCCAGCACAGATACGCAGTATTTT. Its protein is CASSFWSGNPSTDTQYF. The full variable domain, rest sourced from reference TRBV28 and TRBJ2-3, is DVKVTQSSRYLVKRTGEKVFLECVQDMDHENMFWYRQDPGLGLRLIYFSYDVKMKEKGDIPEGYSVSREKKERFSLILESASTNQTSMYLCASSFWSGNPSTDTQYFGPGTRLTVL.

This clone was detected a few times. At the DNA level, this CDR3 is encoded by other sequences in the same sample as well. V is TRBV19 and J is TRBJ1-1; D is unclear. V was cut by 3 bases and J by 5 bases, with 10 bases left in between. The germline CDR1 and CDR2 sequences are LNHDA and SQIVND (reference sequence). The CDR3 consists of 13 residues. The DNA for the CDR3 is TGTGCCAGTAGTATTCGACGCGGTACTGAAGCTTTCTTT. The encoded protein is CASSIRRGTEAFF.

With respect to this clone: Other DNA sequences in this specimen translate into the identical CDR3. In nucleotides, the CDR3 is TGTGCCAGCAGTCTAGACAGAGCCTACGAGCAGTACTTC. It codes for CASSLDRAYEQYF. The genes are TRBV2 and TRBJ2-7; weak D call: TRBD1 (5 bases). Trimming pared 5 bases from V and 2 bases from J, leaving 10 bases between. CDR1 is SNHLY and CDR2 is FYNNEI in the germline V gene. CDR3 size: 13 residues.

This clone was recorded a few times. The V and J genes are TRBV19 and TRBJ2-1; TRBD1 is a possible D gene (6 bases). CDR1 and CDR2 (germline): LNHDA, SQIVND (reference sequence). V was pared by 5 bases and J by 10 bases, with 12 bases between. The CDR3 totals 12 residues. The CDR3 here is CASSPDSWEQFF. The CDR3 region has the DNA TGTGCCAGTAGTCCGGACAGCTGGGAGCAGTTCTTC.

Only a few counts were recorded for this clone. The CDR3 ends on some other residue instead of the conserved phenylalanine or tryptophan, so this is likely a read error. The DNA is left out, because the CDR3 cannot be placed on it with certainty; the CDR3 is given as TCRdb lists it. CDR3 residues: CASSPEGRLQ. The chain employs TRBV4-1 and TRBJ1-2. Looked up from germline, CDR1 is MGHRA and CDR2 is YSYEKL. The CDR3 spans 10 amino acids, including both terminal residues.

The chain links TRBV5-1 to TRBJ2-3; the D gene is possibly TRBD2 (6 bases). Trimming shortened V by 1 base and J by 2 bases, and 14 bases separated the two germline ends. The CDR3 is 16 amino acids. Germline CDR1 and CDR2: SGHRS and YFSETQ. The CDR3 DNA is TGCGCCAGCAGCTTGTCGTTTGGGACTTCCACAGATACGCAGTATTTT. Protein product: CASSLSFGTSTDTQYF.

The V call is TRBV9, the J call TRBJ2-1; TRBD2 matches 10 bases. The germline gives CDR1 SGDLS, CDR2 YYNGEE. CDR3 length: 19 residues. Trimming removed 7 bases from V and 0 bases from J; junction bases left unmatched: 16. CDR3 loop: CASSHELGLAESSYNEQFF. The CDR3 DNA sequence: TGTGCCAGCTCGCATGAACTTGGACTAGCGGAGAGCTCCTACAATGAGCAGTTCTTC.

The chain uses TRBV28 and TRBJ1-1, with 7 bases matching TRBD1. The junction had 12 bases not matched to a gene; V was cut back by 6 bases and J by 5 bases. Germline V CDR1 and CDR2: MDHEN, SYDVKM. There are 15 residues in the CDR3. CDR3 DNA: TGTGCCAGCAGAGAACTGAACAGGGGTGAGACTGAAGCTTTCTTT. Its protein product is CASRELNRGETEAFF.

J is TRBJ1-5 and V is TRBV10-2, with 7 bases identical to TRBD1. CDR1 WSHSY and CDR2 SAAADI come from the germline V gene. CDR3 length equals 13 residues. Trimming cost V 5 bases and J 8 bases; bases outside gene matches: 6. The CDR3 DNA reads TGCGCCAGCAGTCCAAGGGGGCTGGAGCCCCAGCATTTT. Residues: CASSPRGLEPQHF.